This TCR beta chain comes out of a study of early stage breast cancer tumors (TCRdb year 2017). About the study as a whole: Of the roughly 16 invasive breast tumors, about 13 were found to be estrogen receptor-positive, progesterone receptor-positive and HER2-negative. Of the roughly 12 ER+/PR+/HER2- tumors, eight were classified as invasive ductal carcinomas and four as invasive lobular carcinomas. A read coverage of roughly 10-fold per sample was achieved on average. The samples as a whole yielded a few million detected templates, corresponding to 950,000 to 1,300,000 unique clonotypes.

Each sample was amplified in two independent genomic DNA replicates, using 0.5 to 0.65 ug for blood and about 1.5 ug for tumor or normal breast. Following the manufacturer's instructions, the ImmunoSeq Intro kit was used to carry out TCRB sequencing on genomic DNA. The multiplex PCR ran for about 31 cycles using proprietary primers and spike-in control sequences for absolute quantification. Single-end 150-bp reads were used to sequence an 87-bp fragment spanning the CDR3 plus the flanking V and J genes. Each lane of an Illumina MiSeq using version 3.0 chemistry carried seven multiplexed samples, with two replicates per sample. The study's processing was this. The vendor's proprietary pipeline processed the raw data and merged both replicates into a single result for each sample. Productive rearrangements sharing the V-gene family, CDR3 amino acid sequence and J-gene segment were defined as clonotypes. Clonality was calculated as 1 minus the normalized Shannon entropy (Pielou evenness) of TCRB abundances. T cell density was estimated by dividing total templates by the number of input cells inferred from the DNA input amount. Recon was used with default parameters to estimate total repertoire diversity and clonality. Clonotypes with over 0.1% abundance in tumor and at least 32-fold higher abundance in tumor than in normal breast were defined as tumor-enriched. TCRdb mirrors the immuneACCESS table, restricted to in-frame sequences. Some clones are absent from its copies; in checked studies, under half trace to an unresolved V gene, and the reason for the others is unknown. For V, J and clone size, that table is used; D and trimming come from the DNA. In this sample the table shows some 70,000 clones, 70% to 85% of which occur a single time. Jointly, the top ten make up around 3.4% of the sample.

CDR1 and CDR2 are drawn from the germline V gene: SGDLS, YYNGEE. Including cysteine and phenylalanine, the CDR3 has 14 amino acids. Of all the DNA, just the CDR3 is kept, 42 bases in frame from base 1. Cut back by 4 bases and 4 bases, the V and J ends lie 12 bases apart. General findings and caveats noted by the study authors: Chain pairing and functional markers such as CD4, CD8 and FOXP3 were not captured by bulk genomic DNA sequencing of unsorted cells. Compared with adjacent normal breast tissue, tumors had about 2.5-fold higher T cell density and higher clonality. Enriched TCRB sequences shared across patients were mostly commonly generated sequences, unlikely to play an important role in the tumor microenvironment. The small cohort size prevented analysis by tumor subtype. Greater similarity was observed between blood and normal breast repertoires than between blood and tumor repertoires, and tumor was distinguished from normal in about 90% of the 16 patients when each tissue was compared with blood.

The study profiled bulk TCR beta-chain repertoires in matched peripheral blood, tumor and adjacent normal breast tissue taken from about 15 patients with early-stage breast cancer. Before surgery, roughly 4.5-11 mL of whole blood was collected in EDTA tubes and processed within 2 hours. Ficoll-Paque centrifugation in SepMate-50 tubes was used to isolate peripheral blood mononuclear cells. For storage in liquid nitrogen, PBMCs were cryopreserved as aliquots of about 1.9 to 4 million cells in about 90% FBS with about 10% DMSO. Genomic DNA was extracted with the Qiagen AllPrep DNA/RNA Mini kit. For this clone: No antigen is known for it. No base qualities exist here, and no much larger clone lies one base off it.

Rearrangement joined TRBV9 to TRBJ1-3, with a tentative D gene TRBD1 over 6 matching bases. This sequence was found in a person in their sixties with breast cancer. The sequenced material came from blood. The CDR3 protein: CASSSRGGGNTIYF. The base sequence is TGTGCCAGCAGCTCCCGGGGGGGCGGAAACACCATATATTTT.